A single sample gave rise to the 30 T cell receptor beta chains below, sequenced in a study of blood T cells in healthy people across ages. Combining a sample-barcoded 5' primer with a J-beta primer mix, a second PCR ran for roughly 7 to 12 cycles. Each CDR3 protein gets one entry after TCRdb re-called the 5' RACE reads with MiXCR. Here the sample spans around 1,500,000 distinct CDR3 sequences, 28% being singletons. Sequenced: blood. All receptors derive from a woman aged 25 to 45 in good health.

This clonotype was observed a few times. The chain carries TRBV5-5 and TRBJ2-7; D remains ambiguous. The V end was cut by 8 bases, the J end by 2 bases, with 14 bases between. The length of the CDR3 is 13 residues. The V gene's germline CDR1 is SGHKS and CDR2 YYEKEE (reference sequence). The CDR3 is CASTGPQTYEQYF. The CDR3 region has the DNA TGTGCCAGTACGGGTCCTCAGACCTACGAGCAGTACTTC.

Note on this clonotype: The conserved phenylalanine or tryptophan normally closing the CDR3 is absent here, so this likely arose from a read error. The chain couples TRBV10-3 to TRBJ2-5; D might be TRBD1 (5 bases). The J call may be mistaken, given a closer DNA end match to TRBJ2-7. The CDR3 is 13 residues long. CDR1 and CDR2 from the germline V gene are ENHRY and SYGVKD. The CDR3 bases are TGTGCCACCACTCACACAGGAGCCCACGAGCAGTACTTA. Residues: CATTHTGAHEQYL.

Comments on this clonotype: This may stem from a read error, because a much larger clone lies one nucleotide away. This chain uses TRBV20-1 with TRBJ2-7, with D possibly matching TRBD1 (5 bases). V lost 0 bases to trimming and J lost 0 bases, with 12 bases between them. Germline V gives CDR1 DFQATT, CDR2 SNEGSKA (reference sequence). This CDR3 is built from 15 residues. The CDR3 spells CSAREQGRSSYEQYF. For the CDR3, the DNA is TGCAGTGCTAGAGAGCAGGGCAGGAGCTCCTACGAGCAGTACTTC.

The gene calls are TRBV6-5 and TRBJ2-3, with unresolved D. Looked up from germline, CDR1 is MNHEY and CDR2 is SVGAGI. Trimming stripped 3 bases from V and 6 bases from J, with 16 bases between. The CDR3 runs to 15 residues. In nucleotides, the CDR3 is TGTGCCAGCAGTTATTCAAGGGCCCGGTCTGATACGCAGTATTTT. It yields the protein CASSYSRARSDTQYF.

This clonotype was detected only a few times. V gene TRBV25-1 combines with J gene TRBJ2-1; possibly TRBD1 or TRBD2 for D (5 bases each). There are 16 residues in the CDR3. From germline, CDR1 is MGHDK and CDR2 SYGVNS. Trimming removed 6 bases from V and 0 bases from J, with 15 bases in between. The CDR3 DNA reads as TGTGCCAGCAGCCGAGTGGGGACGTCCTCCTACAATGAGCAGTTCTTC. It translates to CASSRVGTSSYNEQFF.

V is TRBV30 and J is TRBJ1-2; no reliable D call. The germline gives CDR1 GTSNPN, CDR2 SVGIG (reference sequence). The germline V and J ends were trimmed by 5 bases and 4 bases, with 14 bases remaining between them. There are 13 residues in the CDR3. The CDR3 protein is CAWGEAGFYGYTF. The CDR3 nucleotides are TGTGCCTGGGGGGAGGCTGGCTTCTATGGCTACACCTTC.

This clonotype has more than one count but fewer than ten. V usage is TRBV5-1 and J usage is TRBJ1-2; D gene uncertain. Per germline, CDR1 SGHRS and CDR2 YFSETQ. Trimming left V 0 bases short and J 4 bases short, with 7 bases between. The CDR3 is made up of 13 amino acids. The CDR3 loop reads CASSLEFSYGYTF. Here the CDR3 DNA reads TGCGCCAGCAGCTTGGAATTTTCCTATGGCTACACCTTC.

J is TRBJ2-7 and V is TRBV11-2, with TRBD1 as a possible D gene (5 bases). Trimming took off 1 base at V and 3 bases at J, with 13 bases between the two ends. Germline V gene data show CDR1 as SGHAT and CDR2 as FQNNGV. There are 15 residues in the CDR3. CDR3 DNA sequence: TGTGCCAGCAGCTTAGCCCCGGACACTTACTACGAGCAGTACTTC. Encoded protein: CASSLAPDTYYEQYF.

This clonotype was recorded a few times. The chain links TRBV29-1 to TRBJ2-3; 8 nucleotides line up with TRBD2. CDR1 and CDR2 from the germline V gene are SQVTM and ANQGSEA. V gave up 3 bases and J gave up 2 bases; unmatched junction bases: 4. This CDR3 comprises 14 residues. CDR3 DNA sequence: TGCAGCGTTGAGGGTAGCGGGATCACAGATACGCAGTATTTT. It yields the protein CSVEGSGITDTQYF.

The V call is TRBV2, the J call TRBJ2-3; D is possibly TRBD1 or TRBD2 (5 bases each). Germline V lookup: CDR1 SNHLY, CDR2 FYNNEI. The CDR3 extends over 13 amino acids. V was pared by 11 bases and J by 5 bases, with 17 bases between. CDR3 residues: CAGGGDALDTQYF. In DNA, the CDR3 is TGTGCCGGCGGTGGGGACGCCTTAGATACGCAGTATTTT. Based on the CDR3 plus reference TRBV2 and TRBJ2-3, the full variable domain is EPEVTQTPSHQVTQMGQEVILRCVPISNHLYFYWYRQILGQKVEFLVSFYNNEISEKSEIFDDQFSVERPDGSNFTLKIRSTKLEDSAMYFCAGGGDALDTQYFGPGTRLTVL.

This clonotype was seen a few times. Possible read error: a much larger clone is one base away. V gene TRBV20-1 combines with J gene TRBJ2-7, with 9 bases identical to TRBD1. Germline CDR1 reads DFQATT; CDR2 reads SNEGSKA (reference sequence). CDR3 size: 14 residues. CDR3 sequence reads: CGARDRDRAYEQYF. CDR3 bases: TGCGGTGCTAGAGACCGGGACAGGGCCTACGAGCAGTACTTC.

The chain recombines TRBV7-9 with TRBJ1-6; D not certain. Deletions cut 6 bases from V and 5 bases from J, with 11 bases between. This CDR3 comprises 14 residues. CDR1 and CDR2 (germline): SEHNR, FQNEAQ (reference sequence). Here the CDR3 DNA reads TGTGCCAGCAGTTTTGAGATAGATAATTCACCCCTCCACTTT. It translates to CASSFEIDNSPLHF.

Comment on this clonotype: Sequence at one end of the junction differs from germline and may be a read error. V is TRBV7-3 and J is TRBJ2-1, with D unclear. This CDR3 is built from 14 residues. The V gene's germline CDR1 is SGHTA and CDR2 FQGTGA. The CDR3 region has the DNA TGTGCCAGCAGGTTAAACCCTATTCGCGGTGAGCAGTTCTTC. Amino acid sequence: CASRLNPIRGEQFF.

Comments on this clonotype: Because the CDR3 is missing its conserved closing phenylalanine or tryptophan, this is likely a read error. The chain is built from TRBV7-2 and TRBJ2-7, with D perhaps matching TRBD1 or TRBD2 (5 bases each). The CDR3 has 13 residues. The germline gives CDR1 SGHTA, CDR2 FQGNSA. V lost 5 bases and J 3 bases, leaving 11 bases between the germline ends. CDR3 sequence (DNA): TGTGCCAGCAGCGGGGACGGAGACTACGAGCAGTACTGC. This encodes CASSGDGDYEQYC.

Comment on this clonotype: One end of the junction varies from germline; a read error may be responsible. Written as DNA, the CDR3 is TGTGCCGGCAGCCTTCGGACCCACAATGAGCAGTTCTTC. It codes for CAGSLRTHNEQFF. V usage is TRBV7-2 and J usage is TRBJ2-1; D is undetermined. Germline CDR1 reads SGHTA; CDR2 reads FQGNSA. The CDR3 has 13 residues.

This clonotype was observed at least ten times. This chain joins TRBV29-1 and TRBJ2-1; tentatively, D is TRBD1 (5 bases). Trimming pared 8 bases from V and 7 bases from J, leaving 24 bases between. The germline gives CDR1 SQVTM, CDR2 ANQGSEA. This CDR3 spans 15 amino acids. CDR3 region: CSTVGLVLSQNEQFF. The DNA for the CDR3 is TGCAGCACCGTGGGGCTGGTTTTGAGTCAGAATGAGCAGTTCTTC.

This clonotype was counted only a few times. The J gene is TRBJ2-2, the V gene TRBV4-3; D may be TRBD2 (5 bases). This CDR3 has 15 residues. Trimming took 3 bases from V and 5 from J, leaving 13 bases between them. Germline V gene lookup returns CDR1 LGHNA and CDR2 YSLEER. CDR3: CASSHGETKTGELFF. DNA of the CDR3: TGCGCCAGCAGCCACGGAGAGACTAAAACCGGGGAGCTGTTTTTT.

This clonotype was seen many times. The rearrangement joins TRBV7-2 to TRBJ2-3, with 7 nucleotides matching TRBD1. The CDR3 has 17 amino acids. V lost 2 bases, J lost 4 bases, and 12 bases stayed unmatched. Germline V gives CDR1 SGHTA, CDR2 FQGNSA. CDR3 amino acids: CASSLLTVLGQSDTQYF. CDR3 DNA: TGTGCCAGCAGCTTACTTACTGTTCTGGGACAGTCAGATACGCAGTATTTT.

This sequence joins TRBV12-3 or TRBV12-4 and TRBJ1-1, with D possibly TRBD1 on 6 matching bases. The CDR3 is 15 amino acids. Trimming removed 6 bases from V and 0 bases from J, with 14 bases in between. In DNA, the CDR3 is TGTGCCAGCAGAAGGGGAGGGACACTGAACACTGAAGCTTTCTTT. Protein sequence: CASRRGGTLNTEAFF.

J is TRBJ2-5 and V is TRBV20-1; 8 nucleotides match TRBD2. The V gene's germline CDR1 is DFQATT and CDR2 SNEGSKA (reference sequence). The junction had 7 bases not matched to a gene; V was cut back by 0 bases and J by 1 base. The CDR3 loop spans 16 amino acids. The CDR3 sequence is CSARDPQRGIQETQYF. In DNA form, the CDR3 reads TGCAGTGCTAGAGATCCACAGCGGGGGATCCAAGAGACCCAGTACTTC.

The chain has TRBV7-9 and TRBJ2-1; D may be TRBD1 (5 bases). Germline-derived CDR1 and CDR2 are SEHNR and FQNEAQ (reference sequence). Trimming removed 2 bases at V and 7 bases at J, with 12 bases between. This CDR3 is 14 amino acids long. The CDR3 sequence is CASSLFERGNEQFF. In DNA, the CDR3 is TGTGCCAGCAGCTTATTCGAAAGGGGAAATGAGCAGTTCTTC.

The V and J genes are TRBV20-1 and TRBJ2-1, with TRBD1 matching over 8 bases. V gave up 6 bases and J gave up 8 bases; unmatched junction bases: 9. The CDR3 is 13 residues long. Germline assignment: CDR1 DFQATT and CDR2 SNEGSKA (reference sequence). DNA of the CDR3: TGCAGTGCCCCGCAGGGGGCCGCCGATGAGCAGTTCTTC. Its translation is CSAPQGAADEQFF.

In its sample, this clonotype was seen a few times. The chain recombines TRBV20-1 with TRBJ2-6; no reliable D call. The length of the CDR3 is 15 residues. Germline V gene data show CDR1 as DFQATT and CDR2 as SNEGSKA (reference sequence). V gave up 3 bases and J gave up 0 bases, with 9 bases separating them. The CDR3 sequence: CSASPEPSGANVLTF. CDR3 nucleotide sequence: TGCAGTGCTAGCCCAGAACCCTCTGGGGCCAACGTCCTGACTTTC.

Only a few counts were recorded for this clonotype. V usage is TRBV2 and J usage is TRBJ2-7, with 11 bases identical to TRBD2. Germline V gives CDR1 SNHLY, CDR2 FYNNEI. Trimming cost V 4 bases and J 5 bases; bases outside gene matches: 7. The CDR3 totals 15 residues. The DNA of the CDR3 is TGTGCCAGCAGTGGACATAGCGGGAGGGCCGACGAGCAGTACTTC. It is translated as CASSGHSGRADEQYF.

This clonotype was observed a few times. The chain combines TRBV2 with TRBJ2-1; 9 nucleotides align to TRBD2. The CDR3 is 14 amino acids. The junction had 4 bases not matched to a gene; V was cut back by 7 bases and J by 3 bases. Germline lookup yields CDR1 SNHLY and CDR2 FYNNEI. The CDR3 protein is CASISSGSYNEQFF. CDR3 in DNA: TGTGCCAGCATAAGTAGCGGGAGCTACAATGAGCAGTTCTTC. The full variable domain, in which reference TRBV2 and TRBJ2-1 provide the parts outside the CDR3, is EPEVTQTPSHQVTQMGQEVILRCVPISNHLYFYWYRQILGQKVEFLVSFYNNEISEKSEIFDDQFSVERPDGSNFTLKIRSTKLEDSAMYFCASISSGSYNEQFFGPGTRLTVL.

This clonotype has a handful of counts. The chain employs TRBV7-2 and TRBJ2-7; perhaps D is TRBD1 or TRBD2 (5 bases each). This CDR3 is built from 12 residues. Germline CDR1 is SGHTA and CDR2 is FQGNSA. Trimming removed 5 bases at V and 6 bases at J, with 11 bases between. CDR3 sequence (DNA): TGTGCCAGCAGCGAGACGGGGCGCGAGCAGTACTTC. The encoded protein is CASSETGREQYF.

This clonotype has ten or more counts. This chain uses TRBV20-1 with TRBJ2-1; 7 bases match TRBD1. There are 11 residues in the CDR3. V lost 6 bases and J lost 12; bases outside the gene matches: 8. Germline V gives CDR1 DFQATT, CDR2 SNEGSKA (reference sequence). Here the CDR3 DNA reads TGCAGTGCAAGGGACAGTCTTGTGCAGTTCTTC. Translating it yields CSARDSLVQFF.

The V and J genes are TRBV12-3 or TRBV12-4 and TRBJ2-3; TRBD2 is a possible D gene (6 bases). This CDR3 has 15 amino acids. Trimming pared 4 bases from V and 4 bases from J, leaving 15 bases between. The CDR3 protein is CASSSLGGRADTQYF. The CDR3 coding sequence is TGTGCCAGCAGTTCACTGGGAGGTAGGGCAGATACGCAGTATTTT.

In its sample, this clonotype was seen many times. The chain recombines TRBV12-3 or TRBV12-4 with TRBJ2-7, with 7 bases that match TRBD1. This CDR3 is 14 amino acids long. V lost 7 bases to trimming and J lost 4 bases; unmatched junction nucleotides: 10. CDR3 residues: CASIPPGTDYEQYF. CDR3 DNA: TGTGCCAGCATCCCTCCCGGGACAGATTACGAGCAGTACTTC.

Details on this clonotype: This may come from a read error, since a much larger clone is one base off. The chain links TRBV20-1 to TRBJ2-7, with D perhaps matching TRBD1 (7 bases). The CDR3 contains 11 residues. Trimming shortened V by 6 bases and J by 6 bases, and 12 bases separated the two germline ends. The V gene's germline CDR1 is DFQATT and CDR2 SNEGSKA (reference sequence). In DNA form, the CDR3 reads TGCAGTGCGGGGGGACAGTGCGAGCAGTACTTC. Protein product: CSAGGQCEQYF.